This T cell receptor (beta chain) stems from a study of blood T cells in healthy people across ages. A sample-barcoded 5' primer and a J-beta primer mix were used in a second PCR of roughly 7 to 11 cycles. Each CDR3 protein gets one entry after TCRdb re-called the 5' RACE reads with MiXCR. The sample has fewer than 1,000,000 distinct CDR3 sequences, about half seen once. Per the germline V gene, CDR1 is MNHEY and CDR2 is SVGEGT. The V end was cut by 0 bases, the J end by 2 bases, with 4 bases between. This CDR3 is built from 14 residues. The sequence was obtained from a man aged 80 or over in good health. Input material: blood. The chain carries TRBV6-2 or TRBV6-3 and TRBJ2-2; D is unresolved. The CDR3 coding sequence is TGTGCCAGCAGTTACTCGGACAACACCGGGGAGCTGTTTTTT. The encoded protein is CASSYSDNTGELFF.